The clone carrying this T cell receptor (beta chain) was seen a few times. The antigen remains undetermined. The data belong to a study of response to subunit inactivated influenza vaccine. Study-level findings and limits: That few new T cells are recruited by each seasonal influenza vaccination was the authors' suggestion.

CDR3 length: 15 residues. The V gene's germline CDR1 is MNHEY and CDR2 SVGAGI. Trimming removed 1 base from V and 5 bases from J, with 11 bases in between. TCRdb used MiXCR to reprocess the RT-PCR reads, holding one entry per CDR3 protein. The sample shows under 950,000 distinct CDR3 sequences, 21% of them seen only once. The chain carries TRBV6-5 and TRBJ2-2, with D unclear. The sample consisted of PBMCs from blood, taken 5 days after vaccination. This receptor was obtained from a man in his fifties who received an inactivated influenza vaccine. CDR3 sequence (DNA): TGTGCCAGCAGTTACTATGCTAGTAATACCGGGGAGCTGTTTTTT. Translating gives CASSYYASNTGELFF.